The clone carrying this TCR beta chain has just one count. Antigen unknown. Unique molecular identifiers tagged the TCR beta cDNA libraries. T cells numbering roughly 1 to 10 million yielded 450,000 to 500,000 cDNA molecules. TCRdb reanalysed the PCR reads using MiXCR and keeps one entry per CDR3 protein. The repertoire holds 740,000 or so distinct CDR3 sequences, with roughly half as singletons. In germline, CDR1 is SEHNR, CDR2 FQNEAQ (reference sequence). V dropped 5 bases and J dropped 7; count of bases not matched to a gene: 9. This CDR3 comprises 16 residues. The data were taken from a study of post-analysis software for immune sequencing data. Study context: Relapsing-remitting, secondary progressive and progressive-relapsing forms of multiple sclerosis all featured among disease courses.

Findings and limits, study-wide: Four or five TRBV segments (TRBV5-6, TRBV5-1 and TRBV20-1 among them) occurred more frequently in patients than in controls.

The V gene is TRBV7-9, the J gene TRBJ2-1, with 12 nucleotides matching TRBD1. Sequenced material: blood. The source of this sequence is a girl aged 5 to 17 with multiple sclerosis. The CDR3 nucleotides are TGTGCCAGCAGCCCGGTGGGACAGGGGGCCTGGAATGAGCAGTTCTTC. Its protein product is CASSPVGQGAWNEQFF.